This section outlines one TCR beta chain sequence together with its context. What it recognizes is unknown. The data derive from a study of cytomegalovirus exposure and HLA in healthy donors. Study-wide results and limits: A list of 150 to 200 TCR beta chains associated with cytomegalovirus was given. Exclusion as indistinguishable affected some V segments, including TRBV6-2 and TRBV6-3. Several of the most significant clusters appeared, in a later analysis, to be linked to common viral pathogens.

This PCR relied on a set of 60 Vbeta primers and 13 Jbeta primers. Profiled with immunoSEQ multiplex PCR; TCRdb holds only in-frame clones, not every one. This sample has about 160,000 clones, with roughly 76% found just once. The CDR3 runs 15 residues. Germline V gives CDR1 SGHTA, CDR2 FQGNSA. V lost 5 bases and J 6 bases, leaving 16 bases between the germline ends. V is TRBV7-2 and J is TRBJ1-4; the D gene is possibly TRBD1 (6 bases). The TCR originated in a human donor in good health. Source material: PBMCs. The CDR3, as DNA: TGTGCCAGCAGCCCAACAGGGATCATGTATGAAAAACTGTTTTTT. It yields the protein CASSPTGIMYEKLFF.